These 10 T cell receptor beta chains originate from one sample sequenced in a study of vaccination effects on CD4 cells after COVID-19. No antigen is known for these receptors. CD4+ T cells were isolated after 10 days of culture. The person's infection with SARS-CoV-2, confirmed by PCR, took place between March and December 2020. Every participant took two doses of the BNT162b2 or mRNA-1273 vaccine. Data came from immunoSEQ multiplex PCR; TCRdb stores just in-frame clones and leaves some out. The data hold some 40,000 clones, with around 80% observed a single time. The specimen was CD4+ T cells from PBMCs cultured without peptide, collected after COVID-19 vaccination. The source of these receptors is a human donor who had a prior SARS-CoV-2 infection.

The V call is TRBV23-1, the J call TRBJ2-7; the D gene could be TRBD1 or TRBD2 (5 bases each). TRBV23-1 falls under the ORF class, with uncertain function. This CDR3 spans 17 amino acids. V lost 1 base, J lost 2 bases, and 18 bases lay in between. CDR3 residues: CASSQWFGRDGTYEQYF. The CDR3 coding sequence is TGCGCCAGCAGTCAATGGTTTGGCCGGGACGGGACCTACGAGCAGTACTTC.

The chain links TRBV7-2 to TRBJ2-7, with no clear D. CDR3 size: 13 residues. CDR1 is SGHTA, CDR2 FQGNSA, per germline. V gave up 1 base and J gave up 10 bases, with 14 bases separating them. In DNA form, the CDR3 reads TGTGCCAGCAGCTTAGAGGAGACTCTCGAACAGTACTTC. Encoded protein: CASSLEETLEQYF.

In regard to this clone: This CDR3 is also generated by other DNA sequences in the sample. The chain is built from TRBV18 and TRBJ2-2; weak D call: TRBD1 (6 bases). The ends were cut back, 3 bases at V and 7 bases at J, with 9 bases in the middle. This CDR3 is 13 amino acids long. Germline CDR1 is KGHSH and CDR2 is LQKENI. The CDR3 loop reads CASSPQGNGELFF. In DNA form, the CDR3 reads TGTGCCAGCTCACCTCAGGGGAACGGGGAGCTGTTTTTT.

This clone was counted a few times. The chain employs TRBV27 and TRBJ2-7; D not certain. The CDR3 loop spans 13 amino acids. Germline CDR1 is MNHEY and CDR2 is SMNVEV (reference sequence). With 2 bases removed from V and 2 bases from J, the gap between germline ends came to 7 bases. CDR3: CASSLRNTYEQYF. The CDR3 DNA sequence: TGTGCCAGCAGTTTACGTAACACCTACGAGCAGTACTTC.

The chain links TRBV9 to TRBJ1-4, with D uncertain. Trimming removed 3 bases at V and 7 bases at J, with 13 bases between. CDR3 length equals 14 residues. Germline lookup yields CDR1 SGDLS and CDR2 YYNGEE. The CDR3 loop reads CASSGDGRGEKLFF. In nucleotides, the CDR3 is TGTGCCAGCAGCGGCGACGGACGTGGTGAAAAACTGTTTTTT. Full variable domain (missing parts from reference TRBV9 and TRBJ1-4): DSGVTQTPKHLITATGQRVTLRCSPRSGDLSVYWYQQSLDQGLQFLIQYYNGEERAKGNILERFSAQQFPDLHSELNLSSLELGDSALYFCASSGDGRGEKLFFGSGTQLSVL.

The gene calls are TRBV11-3 and TRBJ1-5; 8 nucleotides align to TRBD1. CDR1 is SGHNT, CDR2 YENEEA, per germline. V lost 1 base, J lost 5 bases, and 4 bases stayed unmatched. The CDR3 runs 15 residues. CDR3 nucleotide sequence: TGTGCCAGCAGCTTAGGACAGGGGAAGGATCAGCCCCAGCATTTT. Translation gives CASSLGQGKDQPQHF.

The rearrangement uses TRBV11-2 and TRBJ2-1; D assignment may be TRBD1 or TRBD2 (5 bases each). In germline, CDR1 is SGHAT, CDR2 FQNNGV. The CDR3 consists of 17 residues. The V end lost 5 bases, the J end lost 1 base, and 18 bases lay between the germline ends. As DNA, the CDR3 is TGTGCCAGCAGCAGGAGAGGGGTGGTTCTGTCCTACAATGAGCAGTTCTTC. This gives the protein CASSRRGVVLSYNEQFF.

The V gene is TRBV24-1, the J gene TRBJ2-5; 7 bases map to TRBD1. Germline trimming cut 5 bases from V and 5 bases from J; bases unmatched to any gene: 7. This CDR3 contains 14 residues. Germline V gene lookup returns CDR1 KGHDR and CDR2 SFDVKD. DNA of the CDR3: TGTGCCACCAGTGCTCGGACAGGTGGGGAGACCCAGTACTTC. Translated, it gives CATSARTGGETQYF.

This chain joins TRBV6-1 and TRBJ2-7; 11 bases map to TRBD2. J was trimmed by 6 bases and V by 3 bases; bases with no gene match: 7. The CDR3 is made up of 15 amino acids. The V gene's germline CDR1 is MNHNS and CDR2 SASEGT. DNA of the CDR3: TGTGCCAGCAGTGACCGACTAGCGGGATTGGTCGAGCAGTACTTC. This gives the protein CASSDRLAGLVEQYF.

The V and J genes are TRBV6-2 or TRBV6-3 and TRBJ2-3; D is possibly TRBD1 (9 bases). Trimming shortened V by 6 bases and J by 6 bases, and 22 bases separated the two germline ends. The CDR3 is made up of 16 amino acids. CDR1 is MNHEY, CDR2 SVGEGT, per germline. CDR3 amino acids: CASSRGGTGRLDTQYF. The CDR3, as DNA: TGTGCCAGCAGCCGGGGGGGGACAGGGCGTTTGGATACGCAGTATTTT.